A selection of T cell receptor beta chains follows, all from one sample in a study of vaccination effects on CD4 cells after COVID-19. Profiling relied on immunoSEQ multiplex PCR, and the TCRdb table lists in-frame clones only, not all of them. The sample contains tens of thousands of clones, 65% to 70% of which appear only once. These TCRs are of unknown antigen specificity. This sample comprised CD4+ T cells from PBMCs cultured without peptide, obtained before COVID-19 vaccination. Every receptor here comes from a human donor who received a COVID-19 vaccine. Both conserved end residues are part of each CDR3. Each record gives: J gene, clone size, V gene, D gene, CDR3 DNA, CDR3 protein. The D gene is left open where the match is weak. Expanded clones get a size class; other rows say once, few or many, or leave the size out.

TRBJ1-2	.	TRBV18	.	TGTGCCAGCTCAAGAGAGGCTAACTATGGCTACACCTTC	CASSREANYGYTF
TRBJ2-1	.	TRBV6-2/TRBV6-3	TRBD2	TGTGCCAGCAGTCCGAGACTAGCGGGAGGGGCCAATGAGCAGTTCTTC	CASSPRLAGGANEQFF
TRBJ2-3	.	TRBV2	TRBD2	TGTGCCTCTGGGGTTAGCGGGAGGGCCAGTGGTGTAGATACGCAGTATTTT	CASGVSGRASGVDTQYF
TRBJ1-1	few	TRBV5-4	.	TGTGCCAGCAGCTCCCGGGGGGGAGCGAACACTGAAGCTTTCTTT	CASSSRGGANTEAFF
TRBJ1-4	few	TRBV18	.	TGTGCCAGCTCATTTTTCCGGGGGCCTAATGAAAAACTGTTTTTT	CASSFFRGPNEKLFF
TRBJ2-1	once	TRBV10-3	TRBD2	TGTGCCATCGGGGGGACTAGCGGTGGAGATGAGCAGTTCTTC	CAIGGTSGGDEQFF
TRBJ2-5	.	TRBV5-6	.	TGTGCCAGCAGCCGGGGGTCGGGGTACGAGACCCAGTACTTC	CASSRGSGYETQYF
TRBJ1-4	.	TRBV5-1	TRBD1	TGCGCCAGCAGCCAGGCGGGACAGGGGAATGAAAAACTGTTTTTT	CASSQAGQGNEKLFF
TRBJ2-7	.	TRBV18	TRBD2	TGTGCCAGCTCACCCGCGGGAGACTACGAGCAGTACTTC	CASSPAGDYEQYF
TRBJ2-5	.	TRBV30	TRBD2	TGTGCCTGGAACTCTATCGGCGGGGGGAGGGAGACCCAGTACTTC	CAWNSIGGGRETQYF
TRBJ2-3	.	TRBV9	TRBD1	TGTGCCAGCAGCCTAGGGACAGGGGAAAGCACAGATACGCAGTATTTT	CASSLGTGESTDTQYF
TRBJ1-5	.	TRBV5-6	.	TGTGCCAGCAGCTTGGGAAAGGGGGGAGGGCCCCAGCATTTT	CASSLGKGGGPQHF
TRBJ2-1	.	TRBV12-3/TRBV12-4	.	TGTGCCAGCAGCAAAACCGAATGGGGTGAGCAGTTCTTC	CASSKTEWGEQFF
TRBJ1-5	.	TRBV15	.	TGTGCCACCAGCCGGACACTTAGCAATCAGCCCCAGCATTTT	CATSRTLSNQPQHF
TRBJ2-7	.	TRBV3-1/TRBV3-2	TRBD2	TGTGCCAGCAGCCTTGGGACTAGCGGCAACTACGAGCAGTACTTC	CASSLGTSGNYEQYF
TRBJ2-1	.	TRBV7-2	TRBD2	TGTGCCAGCAGCCGCGGGGAAGGGGTGAGGACTAGACCCTACAATGAGCAGTTCTTC	CASSRGEGVRTRPYNEQFF
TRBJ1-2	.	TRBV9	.	TGTGCCAGCAGCCCCGACGGGGAATATGGCTACACCTTC	CASSPDGEYGYTF
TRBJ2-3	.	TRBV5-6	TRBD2	TGTGCCAGCAGCATTAGCGGGGGGGTGGTAGATACGCAGTATTTT	CASSISGGVVDTQYF
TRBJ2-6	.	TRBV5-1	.	TGCGCCAGCAGACGGTCCCGGGACTCATCCAAGTCTGGGGCCAACGTCCTGACTTTC	CASRRSRDSSKSGANVLTF
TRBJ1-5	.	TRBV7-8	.	TGTGCCAGCAGCCTAGATAGCAATCAGCCCCAGCATTTT	CASSLDSNQPQHF
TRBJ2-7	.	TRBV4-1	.	TGCGCCAGCAGCCAAGAACTAGTTCGCGAGCAGTACTTC	CASSQELVREQYF
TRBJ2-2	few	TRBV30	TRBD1	TGTGCCTGGAGTGTCCCCGGGACAGTGAACACCGGGGAGCTGTTTTTT	CAWSVPGTVNTGELFF
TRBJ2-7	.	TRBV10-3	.	TGTGCCACCCGCCCGGGTGCCGCGGACGAGCAGTACTTC	CATRPGAADEQYF
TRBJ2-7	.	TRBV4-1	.	TGCGCCAGCAGCCAAGACGGGAAGGCCCACGAGCAGTACTTC	CASSQDGKAHEQYF
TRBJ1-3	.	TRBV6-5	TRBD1	TGTGCCAGCAGTACAGGGGGCTCAGGCACCATATATTTT	CASSTGGSGTIYF
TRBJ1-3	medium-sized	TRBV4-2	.	TGTGCCAGCAGCCGGGAGGCAGACAGCTCTGGAAACACCATATATTTT	CASSREADSSGNTIYF
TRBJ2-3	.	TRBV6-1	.	TGTGCCAGCAGTGAACTGGCGACCCGTACGTCAGATACGCAGTATTTT	CASSELATRTSDTQYF
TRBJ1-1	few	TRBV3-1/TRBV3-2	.	TGTGCCAGCAGCCAAGCCCAGGGGAACACTGAAGCTTTCTTT	CASSQAQGNTEAFF
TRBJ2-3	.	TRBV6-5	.	TGTGCCAGCAGTTCACTTAGCACAGATACGCAGTATTTT	CASSSLSTDTQYF
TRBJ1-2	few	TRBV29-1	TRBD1	TGCAGCGTTCGGACAGGCGGCTACACCTTC	CSVRTGGYTF
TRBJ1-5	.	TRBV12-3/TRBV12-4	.	TGTGCCAGCAGTTTAATGGGGGATCAGCCCCAGCATTTT	CASSLMGDQPQHF
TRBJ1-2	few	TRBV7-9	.	TGTGCCAGCAGCTTCAGGGGTCAAGCTAACTATGGCTACACCTTC	CASSFRGQANYGYTF
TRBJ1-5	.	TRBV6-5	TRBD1	TGTGCCAGCAAGGACAGGCTAAATAGCAATCAGCCCCAGCATTTT	CASKDRLNSNQPQHF
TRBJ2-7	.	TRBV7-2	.	TGTGCCAGCAGCCCCCGGAGGGGGGCCGAGCAGTACTTC	CASSPRRGAEQYF
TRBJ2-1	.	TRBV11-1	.	TGTGCCAGCAGCTTAGGCCGGAGCTCCTACAATGAGCAGTTCTTC	CASSLGRSSYNEQFF
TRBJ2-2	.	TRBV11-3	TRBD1	TGTGCCAGCAGCGCGGGGACAGGGGTGACAGGGGAGCTGTTTTTT	CASSAGTGVTGELFF
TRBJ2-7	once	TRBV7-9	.	TGTGCCAGCAGCGGAACCGGGAAATTCATTGTAGAGCAGTACTTC	CASSGTGKFIVEQYF
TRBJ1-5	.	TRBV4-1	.	TGCGCCAGCAGCCAGCCCGGACGGGGGGATCAGCCCCAGCATTTT	CASSQPGRGDQPQHF